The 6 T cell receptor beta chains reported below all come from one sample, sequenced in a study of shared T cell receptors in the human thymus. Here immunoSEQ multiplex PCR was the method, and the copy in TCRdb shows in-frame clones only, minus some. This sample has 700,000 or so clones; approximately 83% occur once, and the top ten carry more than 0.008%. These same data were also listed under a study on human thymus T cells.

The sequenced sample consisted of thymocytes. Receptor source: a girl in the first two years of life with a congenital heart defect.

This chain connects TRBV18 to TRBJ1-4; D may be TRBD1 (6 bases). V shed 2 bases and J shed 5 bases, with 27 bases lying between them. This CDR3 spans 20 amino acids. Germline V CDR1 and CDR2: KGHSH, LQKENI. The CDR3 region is CASSPTFSLTGEEINEKLFF. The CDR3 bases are TGTGCCAGCTCACCAACCTTCTCGCTGACAGGCGAGGAGATAAATGAAAAACTGTTTTTT.

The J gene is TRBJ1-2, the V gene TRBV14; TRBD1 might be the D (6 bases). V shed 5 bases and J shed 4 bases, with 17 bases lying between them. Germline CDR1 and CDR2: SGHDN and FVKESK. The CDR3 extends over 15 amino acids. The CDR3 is CASSYQPRGGYGYTF. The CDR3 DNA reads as TGTGCCAGCAGCTATCAACCCAGGGGTGGCTATGGCTACACCTTC.

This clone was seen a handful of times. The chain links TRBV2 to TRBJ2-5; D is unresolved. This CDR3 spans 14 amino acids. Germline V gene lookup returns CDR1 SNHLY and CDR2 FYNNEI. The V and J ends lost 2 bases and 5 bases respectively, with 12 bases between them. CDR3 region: CASSERPLGETQYF. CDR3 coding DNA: TGTGCCAGCAGTGAACGTCCCCTCGGGGAGACCCAGTACTTC.

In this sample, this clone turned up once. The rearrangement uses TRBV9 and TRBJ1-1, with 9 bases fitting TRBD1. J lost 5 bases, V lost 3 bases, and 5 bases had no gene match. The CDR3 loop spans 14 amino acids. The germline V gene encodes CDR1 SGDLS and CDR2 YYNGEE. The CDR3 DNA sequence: TGTGCCAGCAGCGGCGACAGGGGGAGGACTGAAGCTTTCTTT. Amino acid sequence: CASSGDRGRTEAFF.

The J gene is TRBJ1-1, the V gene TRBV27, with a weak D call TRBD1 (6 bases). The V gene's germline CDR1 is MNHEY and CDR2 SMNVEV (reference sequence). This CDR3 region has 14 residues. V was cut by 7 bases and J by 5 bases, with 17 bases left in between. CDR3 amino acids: CASTRAATGTEAFF. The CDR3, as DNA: TGTGCCAGCACCAGAGCGGCTACAGGGACTGAAGCTTTCTTT.

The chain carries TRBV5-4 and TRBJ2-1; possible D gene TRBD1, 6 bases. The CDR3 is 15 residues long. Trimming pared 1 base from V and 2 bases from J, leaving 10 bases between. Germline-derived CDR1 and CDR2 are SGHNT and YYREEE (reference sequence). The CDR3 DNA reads TGTGCCAGCAGCTTGAGTAGGGGGACCTACAATGAGCAGTTCTTC. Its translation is CASSLSRGTYNEQFF.